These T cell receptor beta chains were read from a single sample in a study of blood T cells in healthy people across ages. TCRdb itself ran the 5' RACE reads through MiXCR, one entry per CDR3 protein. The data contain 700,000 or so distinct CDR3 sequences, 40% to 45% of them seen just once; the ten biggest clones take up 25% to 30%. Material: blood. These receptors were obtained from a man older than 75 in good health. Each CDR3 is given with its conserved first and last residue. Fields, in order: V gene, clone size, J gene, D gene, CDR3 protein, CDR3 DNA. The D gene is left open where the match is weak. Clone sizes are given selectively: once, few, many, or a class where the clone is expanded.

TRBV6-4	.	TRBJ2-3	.	CASSDNPIAGSPDTQYF	TGTGCCAGCAGTGACAACCCTATTGCGGGGTCCCCAGATACGCAGTATTTT
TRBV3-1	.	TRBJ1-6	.	CASSQRGGGSSYNSPLHF	TGTGCCAGCAGCCAACGTGGGGGGGGCAGCTCCTATAATTCACCCCTCCACTTT
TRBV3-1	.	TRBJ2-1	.	CASSRQVNSYNEQFF	TGTGCCAGCAGTCGACAGGTAAACTCCTACAATGAGCAGTTCTTC
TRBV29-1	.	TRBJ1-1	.	CSVDPGAEAFF	TGCAGCGTTGACCCAGGGGCTGAAGCTTTCTTT
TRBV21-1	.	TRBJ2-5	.	CASSKQGATTETQYF	TGTGCCAGCAGCAAACAGGGGGCAACGACGGAGACCCAGTACTTC
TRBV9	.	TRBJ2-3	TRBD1	CASSVARDGQVPTDTQYF	TGTGCCAGCAGCGTAGCTCGTGACGGACAGGTACCCACAGATACGCAGTATTTT
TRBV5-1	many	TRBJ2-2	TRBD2	CASSLDGRTFTGELFF	TGCGCCAGCAGCTTGGACGGGAGGACTTTCACCGGGGAGCTGTTTTTT
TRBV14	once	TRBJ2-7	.	CASSHGLSIPYEQYF	TGTGCCAGCAGCCACGGACTGAGTATCCCCTACGAGCAGTACTTC
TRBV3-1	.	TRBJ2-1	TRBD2	CASSQDGAGGLNNEQFF	TGTGCCAGCAGCCAAGATGGAGCGGGAGGGCTCAACAATGAGCAGTTCTTC
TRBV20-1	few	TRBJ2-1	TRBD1	CSARDGGQGYEQFF	TGCAGTGCTAGAGATGGGGGACAGGGGTATGAGCAGTTCTTC
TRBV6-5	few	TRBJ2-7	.	CASSYSRPWLQSRSYEQYF	TGTGCCAGCAGTTACTCACGCCCATGGTTACAGTCCCGATCCTACGAGCAGTACTTC
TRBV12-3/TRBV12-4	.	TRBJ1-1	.	CASSWAGRNTEAFF	TGTGCCAGCAGTTGGGCAGGGAGGAACACTGAAGCTTTCTTT
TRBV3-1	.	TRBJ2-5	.	CASSLGRREGETQYF	TGTGCCAGCAGCCTCGGACGGAGAGAGGGAGAGACCCAGTACTTC
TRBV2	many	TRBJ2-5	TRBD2	CASSPGLAGGNNEQYF	TGTGCCAGCAGCCCGGGACTAGCGGGAGGTAACAATGAGCAGTACTTC
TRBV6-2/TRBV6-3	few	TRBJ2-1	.	CASSPAHSAYNEQFF	TGTGCCAGCAGTCCCGCGCACTCGGCCTACAATGAGCAGTTCTTC
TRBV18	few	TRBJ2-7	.	CASSPPGSGQSYEQYF	TGTGCCAGCTCACCACCGGGTAGCGGACAGTCCTACGAGCAGTACTTC
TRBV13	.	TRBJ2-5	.	CASSVGGWEIQETQYF	TGTGCCAGCAGCGTAGGAGGGTGGGAGATACAAGAGACCCAGTACTTC
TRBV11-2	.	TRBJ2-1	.	CASSVGGVYEQFF	TGTGCCAGCAGCGTCGGGGGTGTTTATGAGCAGTTCTTC
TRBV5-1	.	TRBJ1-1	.	CASSPGPSNTEAFF	TGCGCCAGCAGTCCAGGTCCCTCGAACACTGAAGCTTTCTTT
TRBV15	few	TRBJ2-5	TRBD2	CATSGSGRFQETQYF	TGTGCCACCAGCGGGAGCGGGAGGTTCCAAGAGACCCAGTACTTC
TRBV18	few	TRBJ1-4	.	CASSPGGLNEKLFF	TGTGCCAGCTCACCTGGAGGGCTTAATGAAAAACTGTTTTTT
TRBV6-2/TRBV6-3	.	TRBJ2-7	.	CASLRDSYSYNEQYF	TGTGCCAGCTTACGGGACTCCTACTCCTACAATGAGCAGTACTTC
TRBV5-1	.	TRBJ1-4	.	CASRETGDLKSSEKLFF	TGCGCCAGCCGGGAGACAGGAGACCTCAAGTCTAGTGAAAAACTGTTTTTT
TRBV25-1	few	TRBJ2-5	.	CASSEAWGIESQYF	TGTGCCAGCAGTGAGGCTTGGGGGATTGAGTCCCAGTACTTC
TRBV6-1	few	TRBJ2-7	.	CASSEVRGYEQYF	TGTGCCAGCAGTGAAGTGAGGGGTTACGAGCAGTACTTC
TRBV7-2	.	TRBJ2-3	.	CASRRHPSTDTQYF	TGTGCCAGCAGACGACACCCTAGCACAGATACGCAGTATTTT
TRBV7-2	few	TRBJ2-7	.	CASSLDPRGGGPSYEQYF	TGTGCCAGCAGCTTAGACCCTCGGGGAGGGGGTCCCTCCTACGAGCAGTACTTC
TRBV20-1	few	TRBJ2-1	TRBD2	CSASRTRGNEQFF	TGCAGTGCTAGTAGGACTAGAGGAAATGAGCAGTTCTTC
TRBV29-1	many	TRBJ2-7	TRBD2	CSVDGGGSQGIYEQYF	TGCAGCGTTGACGGGGGGGGGTCCCAGGGGATCTACGAGCAGTACTTC
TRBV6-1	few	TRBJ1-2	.	CASSEGPGSNYGYTF	TGTGCCAGCAGTGAAGGGCCAGGGTCTAACTATGGCTACACCTTC
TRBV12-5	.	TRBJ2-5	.	CASGLGLGKETQYF	TGTGCTAGTGGTTTGGGACTGGGGAAAGAGACCCAGTACTTC
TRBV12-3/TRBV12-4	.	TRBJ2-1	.	CASSLNRGPCNEQFF	TGTGCCAGCAGTTTAAATCGGGGTCCCTGCAATGAGCAGTTCTTC
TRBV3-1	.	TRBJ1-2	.	CASSHPGGPGGNYGYTF	TGTGCCAGCAGCCATCCCGGGGGGCCTGGGGGGAACTATGGCTACACCTTC
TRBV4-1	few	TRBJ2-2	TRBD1	CASSQTGTGKSGELFF	TGCGCCAGCAGCCAGACCGGGACAGGGAAGTCCGGGGAGCTGTTTTTT
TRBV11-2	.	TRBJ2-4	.	CASSLDRANNIQYF	TGTGCCAGCAGCTTAGATCGAGCGAATAACATTCAGTACTTC
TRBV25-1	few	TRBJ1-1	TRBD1	CASSERGTGGNTEAFF	TGTGCCAGCAGTGAACGGGGGACAGGGGGTAACACTGAAGCTTTCTTT
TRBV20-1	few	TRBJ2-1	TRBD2	CSARDSGTSREQFF	TGCAGTGCTAGGGACTCCGGGACTAGCCGGGAGCAGTTCTTC
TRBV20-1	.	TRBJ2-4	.	CSASLGSRDIQYF	TGCAGTGCTAGTCTGGGGAGTAGGGACATTCAGTACTTC
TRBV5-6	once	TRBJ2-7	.	CASSLRGALYEQYF	TGTGCCAGCAGCTTGCGGGGGGCCCTCTACGAGCAGTACTTC
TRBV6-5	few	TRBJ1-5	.	CASRTGDQPQHF	TGTGCCAGCAGGACAGGAGATCAGCCCCAGCATTTT
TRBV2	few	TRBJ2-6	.	CASSLYRPGGANVLTF	TGTGCCAGCAGTCTCTACAGGCCTGGTGGGGCCAACGTCCTGACTTTC
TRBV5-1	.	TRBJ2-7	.	CASSFEGRLNEQYF	TGCGCCAGCAGCTTTGAAGGGAGATTGAATGAGCAGTACTTC
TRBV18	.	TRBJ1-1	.	CASLRVGTEAFF	TGTGCCAGCCTCAGGGTTGGGACTGAAGCTTTCTTT
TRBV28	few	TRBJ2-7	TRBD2	CASRGSGSLSYEQYF	TGTGCCAGCAGGGGTAGCGGGAGTCTCTCCTACGAGCAGTACTTC
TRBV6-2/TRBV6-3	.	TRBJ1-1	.	CASSYLQAGGLNTEAFF	TGTGCCAGCAGTTATCTACAGGCGGGTGGGCTGAACACTGAAGCTTTCTTT
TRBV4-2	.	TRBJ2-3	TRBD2	CASSQAGEGLAGGRAQYF	TGTGCCAGCAGCCAAGCTGGGGAGGGACTAGCGGGGGGCCGCGCGCAGTATTTT
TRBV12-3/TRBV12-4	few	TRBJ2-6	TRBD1	CASSTITGGSGANVLTF	TGTGCCAGCAGTACCATCACAGGGGGCTCTGGGGCCAACGTCCTGACTTTC
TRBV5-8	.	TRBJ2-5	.	CASRLEEGKGKETQYF	TGTGCCAGTCGCCTTGAGGAGGGGAAGGGCAAAGAGACCCAGTACTTC
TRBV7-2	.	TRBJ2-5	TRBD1	CASSQFKGAGETQYF	TGTGCCAGCAGCCAATTCAAGGGGGCCGGGGAGACCCAGTACTTC
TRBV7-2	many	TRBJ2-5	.	CASSPQGRILETQYF	TGTGCCAGCAGCCCACAGGGTCGGATTTTAGAGACCCAGTACTTC
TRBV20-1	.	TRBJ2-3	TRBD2	CSAYHETSGRTDTQYF	TGCAGTGCCTATCATGAGACTAGCGGGAGGACAGATACGCAGTATTTT
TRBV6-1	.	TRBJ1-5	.	CAGGRGAYQPQHF	TGTGCCGGCGGGCGGGGGGCTTATCAGCCCCAGCATTTT
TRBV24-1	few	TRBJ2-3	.	CATSDGLPDTQYF	TGTGCCACCAGTGACGGGCTCCCAGATACGCAGTATTTT
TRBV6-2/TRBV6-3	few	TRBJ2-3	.	CAAGRLSSTDTQYF	TGTGCCGCCGGGCGGCTCTCTAGCACAGATACGCAGTATTTT
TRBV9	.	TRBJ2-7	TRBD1	CASSVGAGGSYEQYF	TGTGCCAGCAGCGTCGGGGCAGGGGGCTCCTACGAGCAGTACTTC
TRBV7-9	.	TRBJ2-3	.	CASSVLGRTDTQYF	TGTGCCAGCAGCGTCCTGGGGCGCACAGATACGCAGTATTTT
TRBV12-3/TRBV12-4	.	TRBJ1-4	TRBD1	CASSPQSGGGNEKLFF	TGTGCCAGCAGCCCCCAATCAGGGGGCGGGAATGAAAAACTGTTTTTT
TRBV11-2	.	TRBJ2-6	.	CASSSGPSGANVLTF	TGTGCCAGCAGCTCCGGACCCTCTGGGGCCAACGTCCTGACTTTC
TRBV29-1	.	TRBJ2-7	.	CSIDGLDSVYEQYF	TGCAGCATTGATGGGCTAGATAGTGTCTATGAGCAGTACTTC
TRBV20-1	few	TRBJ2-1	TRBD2	CSASGGYNEQFF	TGCAGTGCTAGCGGGGGGTACAATGAGCAGTTCTTC